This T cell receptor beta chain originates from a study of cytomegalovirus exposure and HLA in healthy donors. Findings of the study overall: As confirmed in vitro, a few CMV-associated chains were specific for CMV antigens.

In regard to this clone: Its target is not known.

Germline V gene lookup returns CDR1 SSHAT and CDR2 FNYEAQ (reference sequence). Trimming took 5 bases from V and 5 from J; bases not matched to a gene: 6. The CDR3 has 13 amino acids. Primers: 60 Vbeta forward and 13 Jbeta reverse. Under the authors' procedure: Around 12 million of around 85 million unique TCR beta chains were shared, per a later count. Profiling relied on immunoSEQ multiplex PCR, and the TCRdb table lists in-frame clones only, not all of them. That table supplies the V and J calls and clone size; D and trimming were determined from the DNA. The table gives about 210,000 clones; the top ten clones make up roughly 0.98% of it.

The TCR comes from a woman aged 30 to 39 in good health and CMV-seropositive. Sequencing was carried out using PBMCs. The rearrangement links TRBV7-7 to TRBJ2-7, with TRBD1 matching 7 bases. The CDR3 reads CASSQTGDDEQYF. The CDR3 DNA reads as TGTGCCAGCAGCCAAACAGGGGACGACGAGCAGTACTTC.